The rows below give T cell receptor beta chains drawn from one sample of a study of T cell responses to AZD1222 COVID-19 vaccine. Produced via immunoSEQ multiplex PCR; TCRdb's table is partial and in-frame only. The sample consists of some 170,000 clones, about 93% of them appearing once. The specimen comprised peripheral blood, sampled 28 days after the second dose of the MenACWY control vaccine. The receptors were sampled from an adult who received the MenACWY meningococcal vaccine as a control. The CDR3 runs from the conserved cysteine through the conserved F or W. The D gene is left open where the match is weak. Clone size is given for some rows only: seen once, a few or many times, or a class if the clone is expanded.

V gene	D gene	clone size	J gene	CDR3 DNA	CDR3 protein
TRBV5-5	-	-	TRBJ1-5	TGTGCCAGCAGCCCAATTCAGGGGCGCAATCAGCCCCAGCATTTT	CASSPIQGRNQPQHF
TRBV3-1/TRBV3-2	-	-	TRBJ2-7	TGTGCCAGCAGCCAAGACAATGCCGACGAGCAGTACTTC	CASSQDNADEQYF
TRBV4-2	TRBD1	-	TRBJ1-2	TGTGCCAGCAGCCCGGGGGGACAGCCCAACTATGGCTACACCTTC	CASSPGGQPNYGYTF
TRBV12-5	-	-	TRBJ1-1	TGTGCTAGTGGTTTGGACCCGATAGGAGCTTTCTTT	CASGLDPIGAFF
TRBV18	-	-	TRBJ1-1	TGTGCCAGCTCACCACCGTCTCGAGGAGGCGATGCTTTCTTT	CASSPPSRGGDAFF
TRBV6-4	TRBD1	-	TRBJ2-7	TGTGCCAGCAGTCTCGCGACGGACAGGGAAACCTACGAGCAGTACTTC	CASSLATDRETYEQYF
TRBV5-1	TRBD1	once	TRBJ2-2	TGCGCCAGCACCCCCGGACAGGGCCGGCCGGTCGGGGAGCTGTTTTTT	CASTPGQGRPVGELFF
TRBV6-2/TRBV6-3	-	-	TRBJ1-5	TGTGCCAGCAGGTACGGGGGGAGCAATCAGCCCCAGCATTTT	CASRYGGSNQPQHF
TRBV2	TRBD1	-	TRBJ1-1	TGTGCCAGCAGCAAAGGACAGGGCGACACTGAAGCTTTCTTT	CASSKGQGDTEAFF
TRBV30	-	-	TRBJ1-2	TGTGCCTGGAGTCGGGGGCGGGGTGGCTACACCTTC	CAWSRGRGGYTF
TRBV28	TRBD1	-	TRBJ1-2	TGTGCCAGCAGGTTGACAGGGGGCGGCTACACCTTC	CASRLTGGGYTF
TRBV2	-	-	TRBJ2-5	TGTGCCAGCCTGCCCCAGTACTTC	CASLPQYF
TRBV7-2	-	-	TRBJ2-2	TGTGCCAGCAGTTATTACAGGGTCCGGGCCGGGGAGCTGTTTTTT	CASSYYRVRAGELFF
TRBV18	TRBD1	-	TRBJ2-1	TGTGCCAGCTCTCCTCCGGGACAGGGGTCAAATGAGCAGTTCTTC	CASSPPGQGSNEQFF
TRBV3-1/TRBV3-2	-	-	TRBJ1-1	TGTGCCAGCAGCCAAGTGTGGGTGGGGGCGAACACTGAAGCTTTCTTT	CASSQVWVGANTEAFF
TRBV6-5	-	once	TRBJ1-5	TGTGCCAGCAACGGACCAGGCGGCCAGCCCCAGCATTTT	CASNGPGGQPQHF
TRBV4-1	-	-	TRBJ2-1	TGCGCCAGCAGCCCCTTGAGCTCCTACAATGAGCAGTTCTTC	CASSPLSSYNEQFF
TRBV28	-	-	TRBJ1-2	TGTGCCAGCAGTTTAACGGGCAGGGCGGTCTATGGCTACACCTTC	CASSLTGRAVYGYTF
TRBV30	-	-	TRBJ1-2	TGTGCCTGGAGTGGACAGAGCCGTAACTATGGCTACACCTTC	CAWSGQSRNYGYTF
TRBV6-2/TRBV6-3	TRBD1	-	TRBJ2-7	TGTGCCAGCAGTTCACGGGACAGCCTGACCTACGAGCAGTACTTC	CASSSRDSLTYEQYF
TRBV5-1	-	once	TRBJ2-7	TGCGCCAGCAGTCTCGGAATGGCCATCTACGAGCAGTACTTC	CASSLGMAIYEQYF
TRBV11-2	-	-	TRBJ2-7	TGTGCCAGCAGCCGGAGCGGGACATCCTCCTACGAGCAGTACTTC	CASSRSGTSSYEQYF
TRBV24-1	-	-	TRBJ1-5	TGTGCCACCAGTGATGCAACAGGGATCTCTCAGCCCCAGCATTTT	CATSDATGISQPQHF
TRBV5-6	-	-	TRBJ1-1	TGTGCCAGCAGCTTGGGAAGGGGCGGAGCTTTCTTT	CASSLGRGGAFF
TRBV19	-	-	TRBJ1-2	TGTGCCAGTATGCGCGGGTTAGGGTATGGCTACACCTTC	CASMRGLGYGYTF
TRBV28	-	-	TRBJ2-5	TGTGCCAGCAGTTCCGGGTTTCAGACCCAGTACTTC	CASSSGFQTQYF
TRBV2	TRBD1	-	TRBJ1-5	TGTGCCAGCAAAGGGACAGCCGGGGAGCCCCAGCATTTT	CASKGTAGEPQHF
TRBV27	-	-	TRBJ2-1	TGTGCCAGCAGTTTAGTACGGGGGTATGAGCAGTTCTTC	CASSLVRGYEQFF
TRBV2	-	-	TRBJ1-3	TGTGCCAGCACAAACGGGGGAGGAGGTGGAAACACCATATATTTT	CASTNGGGGGNTIYF
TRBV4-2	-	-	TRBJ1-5	TGTGCCAGCAGCCAAGATCTGGATCAGCCCCAGCATTTT	CASSQDLDQPQHF
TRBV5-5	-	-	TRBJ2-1	TGTGCCAGCAGCTTGGAAGGGATCGGGGGCCAATACAATGAGCAGTTCTTC	CASSLEGIGGQYNEQFF
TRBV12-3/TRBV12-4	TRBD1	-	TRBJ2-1	TGTGCCAGCAGACAGACAGGGGTTGGTGAGCAGTTCTTC	CASRQTGVGEQFF
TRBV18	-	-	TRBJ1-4	TGTGCCAGCTCACCACAACTGGGATCTAATGAAAAACTGTTTTTT	CASSPQLGSNEKLFF
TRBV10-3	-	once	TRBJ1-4	TGTGCCATCAGTGAGTCGGGCACAAAGAATGAAAAACTGTTTTTT	CAISESGTKNEKLFF
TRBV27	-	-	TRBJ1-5	TGTGCCAGCAGTCAATGGGACCGGCTGGATCAGCCCCAGCATTTT	CASSQWDRLDQPQHF
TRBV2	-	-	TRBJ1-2	TGTGCCAGCAAATCGAACGTGGGGGGAGGCTACACCTTC	CASKSNVGGGYTF
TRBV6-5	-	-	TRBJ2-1	TGTGCCAGCAGTTTGGGGTTTACGCCTATGATCAATGAGCAGTTCTTC	CASSLGFTPMINEQFF
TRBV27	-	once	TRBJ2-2	TGTGCCAGCAGTTTGGGGAACACCGGGGAGCTGTTTTTT	CASSLGNTGELFF